The 32 T cell receptor beta chains in this list originate from one sample, sequenced in a study of T-cell memory formation after mild COVID-19. TCRdb fed the 5' RACE reads into MiXCR, producing one record per CDR3 protein. The table has 470,000 or so distinct CDR3 sequences, about 23% seen once; the top ten hold approximately 12%. Material: PBMCs or a T cell subset sorted from them (not recorded which). These receptors originate from an adult woman who had mild COVID-19 (a few samples of this study predate the infection). Cell type and time point are not known.

This clonotype was seen only a few times. CDR3 region: CASSFLTGTAIAKNIQYF. CDR3 sequence (DNA): TGTGCCAGCAGCTTCCTAACCGGGACAGCTATAGCCAAAAACATTCAGTACTTC. The rearrangement joins TRBV7-2 to TRBJ2-4; 7 bases map to TRBD1. The CDR3 runs to 18 residues. Germline lookup yields CDR1 SGHTA and CDR2 FQGNSA. V dropped 3 bases and J dropped 0; count of bases not matched to a gene: 11.

The gene calls are TRBV4-1 and TRBJ1-6; D possibly corresponds to TRBD1 (5 bases). V was pared by 1 base and J by 1 base, with 5 bases between. The CDR3 totals 15 residues. Germline values: CDR1 MGHRA, CDR2 YSYEKL. In nucleotides, the CDR3 is TGCGCCAGCAGCCAAGCAGGGTCCTATAATTCACCCCTCCACTTT. Translation: CASSQAGSYNSPLHF.

This clonotype was counted only a few times. The chain joins TRBV12-3 or TRBV12-4 to TRBJ1-1; D uncertain. The length of the CDR3 is 15 residues. Trimming left V 0 bases short and J 5 bases short, with 13 bases between. CDR3 sequence: CASSLARSKRTEAFF. The CDR3 DNA follows: TGTGCCAGCAGTTTAGCCCGATCCAAGCGGACTGAAGCTTTCTTT.

This clonotype has just a few counts. The V and J genes are TRBV2 and TRBJ2-3; D is unresolved. V gave up 7 bases and J gave up 5 bases, with 13 bases separating them. This CDR3 contains 13 residues. Germline CDR1 reads SNHLY; CDR2 reads FYNNEI. Written as DNA, the CDR3 is TGTGCCAGCACCGGGTGGGAAGGAGATACGCAGTATTTT. Translation: CASTGWEGDTQYF.

V is TRBV29-1 and J is TRBJ2-3; D might be TRBD2 (5 bases). The length of the CDR3 is 12 residues. Trimming pared 1 base from V and 6 bases from J, leaving 8 bases between. Germline V CDR1 and CDR2: SQVTM, ANQGSEA. CDR3 nucleotides: TGCAGCGTTGAAGTGAGGGAGGATACGCAGTATTTT. Translating it yields CSVEVREDTQYF.

The J gene is TRBJ2-1, the V gene TRBV20-1; TRBD2 matches at 8 bases. Per germline, CDR1 DFQATT and CDR2 SNEGSKA (reference sequence). CDR3 length: 18 residues. V shed 0 bases, J shed 4 bases, and the junction held 14 bases outside the gene matches. In nucleotides, the CDR3 is TGCAGTGCTAGAGATCAACGGCCGGGACTAGATCTATACAATGAGCAGTTCTTC. Its translation: CSARDQRPGLDLYNEQFF.

At least ten counts were recorded for this clonotype. V gene TRBV15 combines with J gene TRBJ2-7, with TRBD2 identical over 8 bases. The germline V gene has CDR1 LNHNV and CDR2 YYDKDF (reference sequence). The V gene end was trimmed by 0 bases and the J gene end by 4 bases; junction bases not matched to a gene: 5. The CDR3 consists of 15 residues. The CDR3 DNA is TGTGCCACCAGCAGAGAAGCGGGAGCAGGGTACGAGCAGTACTTC. Protein: CATSREAGAGYEQYF. Supplemented by reference TRBV15 and TRBJ2-7, the full variable domain reads DAMVIQNPRYQVTQFGKPVTLSCSQTLNHNVMYWYQQKSSQAPKLLFHYYDKDFNNEADTPDNFQSRRPNTSFCFLDIRSPGLGDTAMYLCATSREAGAGYEQYFGPGTRLTVT.

This clonotype has more than one count but fewer than ten. The gene calls are TRBV5-6 and TRBJ2-1; 8 bases fit TRBD2. V dropped 1 base and J dropped 1; count of bases not matched to a gene: 4. Germline V gene lookup returns CDR1 SGHDT and CDR2 YYEEEE. This CDR3 is built from 16 residues. The CDR3: CASSLSGGGSYNEQFF. The CDR3 nucleotides are TGTGCCAGCAGCTTGTCGGGCGGGGGGTCCTACAATGAGCAGTTCTTC.

The rearrangement joins TRBV7-2 to TRBJ2-7, with no clear D. The germline CDR1 and CDR2 sequences are SGHTA and FQGNSA. V was pared by 6 bases and J by 7 bases, with 16 bases between. The CDR3 has 13 amino acids. CDR3 sequence (DNA): TGTGCCAGCAGTCCACCCGGGCCGAGGGAGCAGTACTTC. Amino acids: CASSPPGPREQYF.

This clonotype was found a few times. This sequence joins TRBV5-6 and TRBJ2-1; possible D gene TRBD2, 6 bases. CDR3 length: 16 residues. V lost 0 bases and J lost 0, with 10 bases in between. Germline V gives CDR1 SGHDT, CDR2 YYEEEE. The CDR3 spells CASSLVPAGSYNEQFF. The CDR3 DNA reads as TGTGCCAGCAGCTTGGTACCAGCGGGCTCCTACAATGAGCAGTTCTTC.

This clonotype was counted between two and nine times. CDR3 in DNA: TGTGCCACCAGTGACCGAGGAGCGGGTGGGCAAGAGACCCAGTACTTC. Translated: CATSDRGAGGQETQYF. The chain is built from TRBV24-1 and TRBJ2-5; the D gene is possibly TRBD2 (6 bases). Looked up from germline, CDR1 is KGHDR and CDR2 is SFDVKD. The CDR3 sequence is 16 residues long. V was clipped by 4 bases and J by 2 bases, with 16 bases between them.

The sample holds a few counts of this clonotype. CDR3 residues: CASSPDREFYEQYF. CDR3 DNA sequence: TGTGCCAGCAGTCCCGACAGGGAGTTCTACGAGCAGTACTTC. This chain uses TRBV6-5 with TRBJ2-7, with 7 bases fitting TRBD1. The CDR3 runs to 14 residues. CDR1 is MNHEY, CDR2 SVGAGI, per germline. The J segment lost 3 bases and the V segment lost 5 bases, leaving 7 bases of the junction unmatched.

This clonotype was seen a handful of times. The V gene is TRBV20-1, the J gene TRBJ2-5; maybe TRBD2 (5 bases). CDR3 length: 17 amino acids. V shed 3 bases and J shed 10 bases, with 30 bases lying between them. Germline V gene data show CDR1 as DFQATT and CDR2 as SNEGSKA (reference sequence). The CDR3 loop is CSARNPGILPRFGIQYF. As DNA, the CDR3 is TGCAGTGCTAGGAACCCGGGAATCCTTCCAAGGTTTGGGATCCAGTACTTC.

The chain uses TRBV12-3 or TRBV12-4 and TRBJ1-2; no clear D. The V end was cut by 1 base, the J end by 12 bases, with 9 bases between. The CDR3 consists of 11 residues. Here the CDR3 reads CASSLGAGDTF. CDR3 sequence (DNA): TGTGCCAGCAGTTTAGGTGCGGGCGACACCTTC.

This clonotype has more than one count but fewer than ten. V usage is TRBV2 and J usage is TRBJ2-2; 10 bases fit TRBD2. The CDR3 has 19 residues. Per germline, CDR1 SNHLY and CDR2 FYNNEI. J lost 5 bases, V lost 3 bases, and 15 bases had no gene match. The CDR3 is CASSDPSLGAGGPTGELFF. CDR3 nucleotide sequence: TGTGCCAGCAGTGATCCCTCTCTTGGAGCGGGGGGGCCGACCGGGGAGCTGTTTTTT.

The table lists this clonotype with a few counts. The chain links TRBV12-3 or TRBV12-4 to TRBJ2-2, with 12 bases lining up with TRBD2. The CDR3 totals 19 residues. Trimming removed 5 bases from V and 8 bases from J; junction bases left unmatched: 18. The DNA for the CDR3 is TGTGCCAGCAGTCCGCGGGCTAGCGGGAGGGCCCTCCCGGTGGGGGAGCTGTTTTTT. It specifies CASSPRASGRALPVGELFF.

The CDR3: CSVGQGRNYEQYF. The CDR3 DNA reads TGCAGCGTGGGACAGGGGCGAAACTACGAGCAGTACTTC. The rearrangement uses TRBV29-1 and TRBJ2-7; the match to TRBD1 covers 10 bases. The V segment lost 6 bases and the J segment 3 bases; nucleotides outside the gene matches: 5. Germline V gives CDR1 SQVTM, CDR2 ANQGSEA. The CDR3 covers 13 residues.

V gene TRBV12-3 or TRBV12-4 combines with J gene TRBJ2-7, with TRBD1 matching 11 bases. The CDR3 extends over 14 amino acids. The V gene end was trimmed by 2 bases and the J gene end by 6 bases; junction bases not matched to a gene: 3. In DNA, the CDR3 is TGTGCCAGCAGTTTATCGGACAGGGGGCTCGAGCAGTACTTC. Translating gives CASSLSDRGLEQYF.

In this sample, this clonotype turned up once. The rearrangement links TRBV12-3 or TRBV12-4 to TRBJ1-4; unclear D gene. Deletions cut 2 bases from V and 4 bases from J, with 14 bases between. The CDR3 loop spans 16 amino acids. The CDR3 DNA reads as TGTGCCAGCAGTTTAACGATGAACACGTATAATGAAAAACTGTTTTTT. Protein: CASSLTMNTYNEKLFF.

In this sample, this clonotype turned up a few times. The chain recombines TRBV14 with TRBJ2-1; 12 nucleotides match TRBD1. The CDR3 is made up of 15 amino acids. Trimming removed 3 bases from V and 5 bases from J; junction bases left unmatched: 2. The germline gives CDR1 SGHDN, CDR2 FVKESK. The CDR3 loop reads CASSHGTGGNNEQFF. The CDR3 DNA reads as TGTGCCAGCAGCCACGGGACAGGGGGCAACAATGAGCAGTTCTTC.

The chain couples TRBV7-9 to TRBJ1-1; possible D gene TRBD1, 6 bases. V gave up 1 base and J gave up 7 bases, with 16 bases separating them. The CDR3 is 15 residues long. Germline lookup yields CDR1 SEHNR and CDR2 FQNEAQ (reference sequence). The CDR3 coding sequence is TGTGCCAGCAGCTTAGGGGGGACATGGAAAGGTGAAGCTTTCTTT. This sequence encodes CASSLGGTWKGEAFF.

This rearrangement joins TRBV4-3 to TRBJ2-3, with a tentative D call TRBD2 (5 bases). Germline V gives CDR1 LGHNA, CDR2 YSLEER. The CDR3 length is 17 residues. V lost 11 bases, J lost 2 bases, and 26 bases lay in between. The chain's CDR3 is CAAGPAENGPFTDTQYF. The CDR3 DNA reads as TGCGCCGCCGGCCCAGCGGAAAATGGGCCTTTCACAGATACGCAGTATTTT.

The V gene is TRBV6-5, the J gene TRBJ1-2, with D unresolved. CDR3 length: 12 amino acids. CDR1 and CDR2 from the germline V gene are MNHEY and SVGAGI. The V gene lost 6 bases and the J gene lost 4 bases, with 9 bases spanning the gap. The CDR3 is CASSPWGYGYTF. The CDR3 nucleotides are TGTGCCAGCAGCCCCTGGGGCTATGGCTACACCTTC.

This clonotype was detected a few times. The V call is TRBV3-1, the J call TRBJ2-5, with 7 nucleotides matching TRBD1. Germline V gene sequence: CDR1 LGHDT, CDR2 YNNKEL (reference sequence). The CDR3 length is 15 residues. Unmatched junction bases numbered 13, after V lost 3 bases and J lost 9 bases. Here the CDR3 reads CASSHTIDREGAQYF. In DNA, the CDR3 is TGTGCCAGCAGCCACACCATAGACAGGGAAGGGGCCCAGTACTTC.

This clonotype occurred a few times. The chain links TRBV10-3 to TRBJ1-2; 7 nucleotides match TRBD1. Trimming cost V 7 bases and J 3 bases; bases outside gene matches: 5. CDR1 is ENHRY, CDR2 SYGVKD, per germline. This CDR3 is 13 amino acids long. CDR3 nucleotide sequence: TGTGCCATCAACACAGGGGCTTACTATGGCTACACCTTC. Amino acids: CAINTGAYYGYTF.

This clonotype turned up a few times. This chain connects TRBV6-4 to TRBJ2-1; 8 positions agree with TRBD2. CDR3 size: 14 residues. J was trimmed by 9 bases and V by 3 bases; bases with no gene match: 7. The germline V gene has CDR1 MRHNA and CDR2 SNTAGT. CDR3: CASSEFPGLAEQFF. The CDR3 DNA reads TGTGCCAGCAGTGAATTCCCCGGACTAGCTGAGCAGTTCTTC.

The rearrangement links TRBV7-3 to TRBJ2-5, with 12 nucleotides matching TRBD2. V shed 8 bases and J 4 bases; nucleotides not matched to a gene: 8. Germline CDR1 is SGHTA and CDR2 is FQGTGA. The CDR3 spans 15 residues. Here the CDR3 reads CASGLAGGPGETQYF. Written as DNA, the CDR3 is TGTGCCAGCGGCCTAGCGGGAGGGCCGGGAGAGACCCAGTACTTC. The full variable domain, with the rest looked up from reference TRBV7-3 and TRBJ2-5, is GAGVSQTPSNKVTEKGKYVELRCDPISGHTALYWYRQSLGQGPEFLIYFQGTGAADDSGLPNDRFFAVRPEGSVSTLKIQRTERGDSAVYLCASGLAGGPGETQYFGPGTRLLVL.

This clonotype appeared a few times. The chain links TRBV24-1 to TRBJ2-3; D assignment may be TRBD1 or TRBD2 (6 bases each). This CDR3 is built from 13 residues. Germline CDR1 reads KGHDR; CDR2 reads SFDVKD. V gave up 9 bases and J gave up 4 bases, with 13 bases separating them. The CDR3, as DNA: TGTGCCACCGGGGGGCTAGCGCCAGATACGCAGTATTTT. It codes for CATGGLAPDTQYF.

This chain uses TRBV5-1 with TRBJ2-2; 10 bases fit TRBD1. Germline CDR1 and CDR2: SGHRS and YFSETQ. Unmatched junction bases numbered 10, after V lost 3 bases and J lost 2 bases. The CDR3 consists of 18 residues. The CDR3 region is CASSSGTGVVGNTGELFF. The CDR3 DNA follows: TGCGCCAGCAGCTCCGGGACAGGGGTTGTGGGAAACACCGGGGAGCTGTTTTTT. The whole variable domain, remainder taken from reference TRBV5-1 and TRBJ2-2, is KAGVTQTPRYLIKTRGQQVTLSCSPISGHRSVSWYQQTPGQGLQFLFEYFSETQRNKGNFPGRFSGRQFSNSRSEMNVSTLELGDSALYLCASSSGTGVVGNTGELFFGEGSRLTVL.

The chain combines TRBV5-6 with TRBJ2-5, with D possibly being TRBD1 (5 bases). In germline, CDR1 is SGHDT, CDR2 YYEEEE. The CDR3 totals 16 residues. The ends were cut back, 4 bases at V and 0 bases at J, with 16 bases in the middle. CDR3 sequence: CASSLTRTTYQETQYF. The CDR3, as DNA: TGTGCCAGCAGCCTCACCAGGACAACCTACCAAGAGACCCAGTACTTC.

This clonotype was counted only a few times. V and J are TRBV24-1 and TRBJ2-5, with 11 positions matching TRBD2. Germline V lookup: CDR1 KGHDR, CDR2 SFDVKD. After removal of 3 bases from V and 6 bases from J, the junction contained 5 bases not matched to a gene. The length of the CDR3 is 15 residues. CDR3 in amino acids: CATSDATSGGKTQYF. The CDR3 DNA reads as TGTGCCACCAGTGATGCTACTAGCGGGGGAAAGACCCAGTACTTC.

The chain carries TRBV10-3 and TRBJ1-5; 8 bases are a match to TRBD1. From germline, CDR1 is ENHRY and CDR2 SYGVKD. CDR3 length equals 14 residues. With 7 bases clipped from V and 2 bases from J, the junction kept 4 bases outside the gene matches. CDR3: CAIKGQGGNQPQHF. The CDR3 DNA sequence: TGTGCCATCAAAGGACAGGGCGGCAATCAGCCCCAGCATTTT.